Below are 4 T cell receptor beta chains sequenced from a single sample in a study of blood T cell repertoires in COVID-19. Method: immunoSEQ multiplex PCR; TCRdb's copy keeps in-frame clones and lacks some. The sample yields 87,000 or so clones, roughly 91% seen once. The sequenced sample consisted of peripheral blood. All receptors derive from an elderly woman with acute or convalescent COVID-19.

The V gene is TRBV6-6, the J gene TRBJ1-2; 7 bases are shared with TRBD1. The J segment lost 6 bases and the V segment lost 2 bases, leaving 3 bases of the junction unmatched. The CDR3 consists of 13 residues. Germline-derived CDR1 and CDR2 are MNHNY and SVGAGI (reference sequence). The CDR3 region is CASSYGGTDGYTF. DNA for the CDR3: TGTGCCAGCAGTTACGGGGGGACAGATGGCTACACCTTC.

The V gene is TRBV9, the J gene TRBJ2-5; 7 bases are a match to TRBD1. The CDR3 is 15 amino acids. V shed 0 bases and J 4 bases; nucleotides not matched to a gene: 6. From germline, CDR1 is SGDLS and CDR2 YYNGEE. The chain's CDR3 is CASSVGEGASETQYF. The CDR3 nucleotides read TGTGCCAGCAGCGTAGGAGAGGGGGCGTCAGAGACCCAGTACTTC.

Worth noting for this clone: The sample has other DNA sequences that encode this CDR3 too. The chain links TRBV19 to TRBJ2-2, with 8 bases matching TRBD2. The CDR3 runs 14 residues. CDR1 is LNHDA and CDR2 is SQIVND in the germline V gene (reference sequence). Trimming cost V 3 bases and J 5 bases; bases outside gene matches: 2. The CDR3 DNA is TGTGCCAGTAGTATTTCGGGGGGGACCGGGGAGCTGTTTTTT. Residues: CASSISGGTGELFF.

The V call is TRBV2, the J call TRBJ2-7, with 10 bases aligning to TRBD1. In germline, CDR1 is SNHLY, CDR2 FYNNEI. V lost 7 bases and J lost 5; bases outside the gene matches: 11. This CDR3 region has 15 residues. Here the CDR3 DNA reads TGTGCCAGCACCGACCCGGGACAGGGGTCCCACGAGCAGTACTTC. It encodes CASTDPGQGSHEQYF.